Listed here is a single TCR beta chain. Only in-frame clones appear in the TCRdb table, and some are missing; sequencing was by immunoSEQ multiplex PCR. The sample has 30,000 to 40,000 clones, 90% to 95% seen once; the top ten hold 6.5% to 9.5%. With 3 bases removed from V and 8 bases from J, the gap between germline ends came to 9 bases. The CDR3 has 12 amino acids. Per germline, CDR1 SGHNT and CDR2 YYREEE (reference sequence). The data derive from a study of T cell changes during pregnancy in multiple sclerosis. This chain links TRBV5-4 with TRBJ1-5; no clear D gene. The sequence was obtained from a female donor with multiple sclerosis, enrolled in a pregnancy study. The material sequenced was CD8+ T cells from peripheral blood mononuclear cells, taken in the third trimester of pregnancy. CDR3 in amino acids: CASSSRGEPQHF. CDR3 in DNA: TGTGCCAGCAGCTCGCGGGGTGAGCCCCAGCATTTT.